A selection of T cell receptor beta chains follows, all from one sample in a study of blood T cell repertoires in COVID-19. The repertoire was sequenced with immunoSEQ multiplex PCR; TCRdb's copy has only in-frame clones and lacks some. The top ten clones hold 15% of a sample with some 94,000 clones, around nine tenths of them seen once. The sample was peripheral blood. The receptors were gathered from a human donor in a cohort sampled during active COVID-19. CDR3s include the opening cysteine and the closing phenylalanine or tryptophan. D genes are given only for firm matches. Rows give clone size only sometimes, using once, few, many, or a class for an expanded clone.

d_call: NA; v_call: TRBV2; j_call: TRBJ1-1; clone_size: NA; cdr3_nt: TGTGCCAGCAGTGAAGCTGCCGAGACAGAAGCTTTCTTT; cdr3_aa: CASSEAAETEAFF
d_call: NA; v_call: TRBV19; j_call: TRBJ2-7; clone_size: NA; cdr3_nt: TGTGCCAGTAGTATAGCCTACAGGCTCGGCGAGCAGTACTTC; cdr3_aa: CASSIAYRLGEQYF
d_call: NA; v_call: TRBV2; j_call: TRBJ2-7; clone_size: many; cdr3_nt: TGTGCCAGCAGTGTATCGGGAAGGGTTTACGAGCAGTACTTC; cdr3_aa: CASSVSGRVYEQYF
d_call: TRBD2; v_call: TRBV7-2; j_call: TRBJ2-7; clone_size: NA; cdr3_nt: TGTGCCAGCAGCTTCGGTAGCGGGAACTACGAGCAGTACTTC; cdr3_aa: CASSFGSGNYEQYF
d_call: NA; v_call: TRBV10-2; j_call: TRBJ1-4; clone_size: NA; cdr3_nt: TGCGCCAGCAGTGAGGGAGGAACTAATGAAAAACTGTTTTTT; cdr3_aa: CASSEGGTNEKLFF
d_call: TRBD1; v_call: TRBV6-5; j_call: TRBJ1-1; clone_size: NA; cdr3_nt: TGTGCCAGCAGTTATAGACAGGGTGAAGCTTTCTTT; cdr3_aa: CASSYRQGEAFF
d_call: NA; v_call: TRBV7-9; j_call: TRBJ1-5; clone_size: few; cdr3_nt: TGTGCCAGCAGCTTAGATCCCAACAATCAGCCCCAGCATTTT; cdr3_aa: CASSLDPNNQPQHF
d_call: NA; v_call: TRBV5-4; j_call: TRBJ2-5; clone_size: NA; cdr3_nt: TGTGCCAGCAGCGTGTCGGGAGTTCTCGGAGAGACCCAGTACTTC; cdr3_aa: CASSVSGVLGETQYF
d_call: NA; v_call: TRBV5-8; j_call: TRBJ1-1; clone_size: once; cdr3_nt: TGTGCCAGCAGCTTGGCAGGGCGCGGCACTGAAGCTTTCTTT; cdr3_aa: CASSLAGRGTEAFF
d_call: NA; v_call: TRBV7-2; j_call: TRBJ2-5; clone_size: NA; cdr3_nt: TGTGCCAGCACCCTCCGCGGAGCCCAAGAGACCCAGTACTTC; cdr3_aa: CASTLRGAQETQYF
d_call: TRBD2; v_call: TRBV6-6; j_call: TRBJ2-7; clone_size: NA; cdr3_nt: TGTGCCAGCAGGGCAACTAGCGGGAGTGTCTACGAGCAGTACTTC; cdr3_aa: CASRATSGSVYEQYF
d_call: NA; v_call: TRBV11-1; j_call: TRBJ1-1; clone_size: NA; cdr3_nt: TGTGCCAGCAGCTTAGCGCTTCTGGGCCCCGCGTCGAACCAGGAAGCTTTCTTT; cdr3_aa: CASSLALLGPASNQEAFF
d_call: NA; v_call: TRBV12-5; j_call: TRBJ2-3; clone_size: NA; cdr3_nt: TGTGCTAGTGCACGGGACATTAGCACAGATACGCAGTATTTT; cdr3_aa: CASARDISTDTQYF
d_call: TRBD2; v_call: TRBV6-6; j_call: TRBJ2-1; clone_size: NA; cdr3_nt: TGTGCCAGCAGCCCTAGAGGGACTAGCGGGAACAATGAGCAGTTCTTC; cdr3_aa: CASSPRGTSGNNEQFF
d_call: TRBD1; v_call: TRBV30; j_call: TRBJ1-5; clone_size: NA; cdr3_nt: TGTGCCTGGAGACCAGGGGGGATGAGCAATCAGCCCCAGCATTTT; cdr3_aa: CAWRPGGMSNQPQHF
d_call: NA; v_call: TRBV27; j_call: TRBJ2-1; clone_size: NA; cdr3_nt: TGTGCCAGCAAGATGCGCGCCTACAATGAGCAGTTCTTC; cdr3_aa: CASKMRAYNEQFF
d_call: NA; v_call: TRBV5-1; j_call: TRBJ1-4; clone_size: NA; cdr3_nt: TGCGCCAGCACCCTACTCGGGGGGCTTAATGAAAAACTGTTTTTT; cdr3_aa: CASTLLGGLNEKLFF
d_call: NA; v_call: TRBV29-1; j_call: TRBJ2-7; clone_size: NA; cdr3_nt: TGCAGTGCGGAGACACCTTACTCCTACGAGCAGTACTTC; cdr3_aa: CSAETPYSYEQYF
d_call: NA; v_call: TRBV10-3; j_call: TRBJ2-6; clone_size: NA; cdr3_nt: TGTGCCTTCCAAAACAACAGGGTATCCACTGGGGCCAACGTCCTGACTTTC; cdr3_aa: CAFQNNRVSTGANVLTF
d_call: TRBD1; v_call: TRBV3-1/TRBV3-2; j_call: TRBJ1-4; clone_size: NA; cdr3_nt: TGTGCCAGCAGCCCCACGGGACAGGGGACTGAAAAACTGTTTTTT; cdr3_aa: CASSPTGQGTEKLFF
d_call: NA; v_call: TRBV13; j_call: TRBJ2-7; clone_size: NA; cdr3_nt: TGTGCCAGCAGCTTTGGCAGCTCCTACGAGCAGTACTTC; cdr3_aa: CASSFGSSYEQYF
d_call: NA; v_call: TRBV9; j_call: TRBJ1-2; clone_size: NA; cdr3_nt: TGTGCCAGCAGCTTTCACAGGTCTGGCGGCTACACCTTC; cdr3_aa: CASSFHRSGGYTF
d_call: NA; v_call: TRBV6-5; j_call: TRBJ2-3; clone_size: NA; cdr3_nt: TGTGCCAGCAGTTACTCTCGGGAGAGGGCAGATACGCAGTATTTT; cdr3_aa: CASSYSRERADTQYF
d_call: TRBD1; v_call: TRBV5-6; j_call: TRBJ2-3; clone_size: NA; cdr3_nt: TGTGCCAGCAGAACCCGACAGGGGGCGGATACGCAGTATTTT; cdr3_aa: CASRTRQGADTQYF
d_call: NA; v_call: TRBV7-2; j_call: TRBJ2-2; clone_size: NA; cdr3_nt: TGTGCCAGCAGCCCCTACACCGGGGAGCTGTTTTTT; cdr3_aa: CASSPYTGELFF
d_call: TRBD2; v_call: TRBV7-2; j_call: TRBJ2-3; clone_size: NA; cdr3_nt: TGTGCCAGCAGCCCGGCGGGAGGGTGGGCAGATACGCAGTATTTT; cdr3_aa: CASSPAGGWADTQYF
d_call: TRBD2; v_call: TRBV28; j_call: TRBJ2-5; clone_size: NA; cdr3_nt: TGTGCCAGCAGTCCAAGCGGGAGACAAGAGACCCAGTACTTC; cdr3_aa: CASSPSGRQETQYF
d_call: NA; v_call: TRBV15; j_call: TRBJ1-2; clone_size: NA; cdr3_nt: TGTGCCACCAGCAGTGCTTTAGATGGCTACACCTTC; cdr3_aa: CATSSALDGYTF
d_call: TRBD1; v_call: TRBV15; j_call: TRBJ2-2; clone_size: NA; cdr3_nt: TGTGCCACCAGCAGACCGAGGGGACAGGAAAGGGACGGGGAGCTGTTTTTT; cdr3_aa: CATSRPRGQERDGELFF
d_call: TRBD1; v_call: TRBV5-1; j_call: TRBJ2-3; clone_size: NA; cdr3_nt: TGCGCCAGCAGCTTGGATTACCCAGGGGGATTGAATACGCAGTATTTT; cdr3_aa: CASSLDYPGGLNTQYF
d_call: TRBD1; v_call: TRBV18; j_call: TRBJ2-7; clone_size: NA; cdr3_nt: TGTGCCAGCTCACCAAGGACAGGGGACTACGAGCAGTACTTC; cdr3_aa: CASSPRTGDYEQYF
d_call: NA; v_call: TRBV19; j_call: TRBJ2-7; clone_size: NA; cdr3_nt: TGTGCCAGTAGTAGAACAGGGATTGTATACGAGCAGTACTTC; cdr3_aa: CASSRTGIVYEQYF
d_call: TRBD1; v_call: TRBV6-2/TRBV6-3; j_call: TRBJ1-5; clone_size: NA; cdr3_nt: TGTGCCAGCAGTCTGGGACAGGGTAGTCAGCCCCAGCATTTT; cdr3_aa: CASSLGQGSQPQHF
d_call: TRBD1; v_call: TRBV19; j_call: TRBJ1-2; clone_size: NA; cdr3_nt: TGTGCCAGTAGTCATCCGGGGACAGGATCATATGGCTACACCTTC; cdr3_aa: CASSHPGTGSYGYTF
d_call: NA; v_call: TRBV5-1; j_call: TRBJ2-7; clone_size: few; cdr3_nt: TGCGCCAGCAGCTTGGACGTCGGACTGAGCTCCTACGAGCAGTACTTC; cdr3_aa: CASSLDVGLSSYEQYF
d_call: TRBD2; v_call: TRBV11-2; j_call: TRBJ2-5; clone_size: NA; cdr3_nt: TGTGCCAGCAGCTTAGTCAGCCGGGGAGGGGTCCAAGAGACCCAGTACTTC; cdr3_aa: CASSLVSRGGVQETQYF
d_call: TRBD2; v_call: TRBV29-1; j_call: TRBJ2-3; clone_size: once; cdr3_nt: TGCAGCGTTGTAGGGACTAGCGGGTTCACAGATACGCAGTATTTT; cdr3_aa: CSVVGTSGFTDTQYF
d_call: NA; v_call: TRBV15; j_call: TRBJ2-7; clone_size: NA; cdr3_nt: TGTGCCACCAGCAGAGATCATGGCAGGGGATACGAGCAGTACTTC; cdr3_aa: CATSRDHGRGYEQYF
d_call: TRBD2; v_call: TRBV18; j_call: TRBJ2-2; clone_size: few; cdr3_nt: TGTGCCAGCTCTCGGGACCGACCGGGACTAGCGAACACCGGGGAGCTGTTTTTT; cdr3_aa: CASSRDRPGLANTGELFF
d_call: TRBD1; v_call: TRBV5-1; j_call: TRBJ2-7; clone_size: NA; cdr3_nt: TGCGCCAGCAGCGTAGACGGGACAGGAGATTACGAGCAGTACTTC; cdr3_aa: CASSVDGTGDYEQYF
d_call: NA; v_call: TRBV7-9; j_call: TRBJ2-7; clone_size: NA; cdr3_nt: TGTGCCAGCAGCTTAAGCGGCGGGCGGGGCACCTACGAGCAGTACTTC; cdr3_aa: CASSLSGGRGTYEQYF
d_call: NA; v_call: TRBV20-1; j_call: TRBJ2-5; clone_size: NA; cdr3_nt: TGCAGTGCTAATGAGCCCCGGGGGGCGCAAGAGACCCAGTACTTC; cdr3_aa: CSANEPRGAQETQYF
d_call: NA; v_call: TRBV10-2; j_call: TRBJ1-3; clone_size: NA; cdr3_nt: TGCGCCACCAAACAGGGAAACTCTGGAAACACCATATATTTT; cdr3_aa: CATKQGNSGNTIYF
d_call: TRBD2; v_call: TRBV7-6; j_call: TRBJ2-1; clone_size: NA; cdr3_nt: TGTGCCAGCAGCCCTATAGCGGGAGTGACCTTCAATGAGCAGTTCTTC; cdr3_aa: CASSPIAGVTFNEQFF
d_call: TRBD2; v_call: TRBV18; j_call: TRBJ2-1; clone_size: NA; cdr3_nt: TGTGCCAGCTCACCCCCACTCCTAGCGGGAGGACCCAATGAGCAGTTCTTC; cdr3_aa: CASSPPLLAGGPNEQFF
d_call: TRBD1; v_call: TRBV6-5; j_call: TRBJ1-2; clone_size: NA; cdr3_nt: TGTGCCAGCAGTCCCTTTGGACAGGGGTATGGCTACACCTTC; cdr3_aa: CASSPFGQGYGYTF
d_call: TRBD1; v_call: TRBV19; j_call: TRBJ1-1; clone_size: NA; cdr3_nt: TGTGCCAGTAGTAGCCAGGGGGCGCGGGGCACTGAAGCTTTCTTT; cdr3_aa: CASSSQGARGTEAFF
d_call: NA; v_call: TRBV2; j_call: TRBJ2-7; clone_size: once; cdr3_nt: TGTGCCAGCACTGGTAGGCGGCCAGGGAGGATCTACGAGCAGTACTTC; cdr3_aa: CASTGRRPGRIYEQYF
d_call: TRBD2; v_call: TRBV2; j_call: TRBJ2-4; clone_size: NA; cdr3_nt: TGTGCCAGCTCCGGGACTAGCGGGGTCATTCAGTACTTC; cdr3_aa: CASSGTSGVIQYF
d_call: NA; v_call: TRBV5-1; j_call: TRBJ2-5; clone_size: NA; cdr3_nt: TGCGCCAGCAGCTTAGGGGGGGATAGGATCCAGTACTTC; cdr3_aa: CASSLGGDRIQYF
d_call: TRBD1; v_call: TRBV28; j_call: TRBJ1-2; clone_size: NA; cdr3_nt: TGTGCCAGCAGTTTAATGGGACAGGCAGCTAACTATGGCTACACCTTC; cdr3_aa: CASSLMGQAANYGYTF
d_call: NA; v_call: TRBV18; j_call: TRBJ1-1; clone_size: few; cdr3_nt: TGTGCCAGCTCACCACGGTCCGGGAACACTGAAGCTTTCTTT; cdr3_aa: CASSPRSGNTEAFF
d_call: TRBD1; v_call: TRBV6-5; j_call: TRBJ1-4; clone_size: NA; cdr3_nt: TGTGCCAGCAGTTATACAGGGGCAACTAATGAAAAACTGTTTTTT; cdr3_aa: CASSYTGATNEKLFF
d_call: TRBD2; v_call: TRBV3-1/TRBV3-2; j_call: TRBJ2-1; clone_size: NA; cdr3_nt: TGTGCCAGCAGCCAAGGGAGCGGGGGCTACAATGAGCAGTTCTTC; cdr3_aa: CASSQGSGGYNEQFF